Shown below are 3 T cell receptor beta chains from a single sample sequenced in a study of T cell responses to AZD1222 COVID-19 vaccine. Sequenced by immunoSEQ multiplex PCR; TCRdb stores in-frame clones only, minus some. The data contain some 130,000 clones, roughly 92% of them singletons. The specimen was peripheral blood, collected on day 0 of AZD1222 vaccination. The receptors originated from an adult in good health.

V gene TRBV5-1 combines with J gene TRBJ1-1; maybe TRBD1 (6 bases). CDR3 length equals 13 residues. Trimming left V 2 bases short and J 7 bases short, with 12 bases between. Germline CDR1 and CDR2: SGHRS and YFSETQ. DNA of the CDR3: TGCGCCAGCAGCTTTTACAGGGAGGGTGAAGCTTTCTTT. Encoded protein: CASSFYREGEAFF.

This chain connects TRBV7-9 to TRBJ1-1; D is ambiguous. Trimming stripped 1 base from V and 1 base from J, with 10 bases between. The CDR3 loop spans 15 amino acids. CDR1 SEHNR and CDR2 FQNEAQ come from the germline V gene (reference sequence). CDR3 in DNA: TGTGCCAGCAGCTTAGTTGAGTACAGGAACACTGAAGCTTTCTTT. This encodes CASSLVEYRNTEAFF.

The chain employs TRBV6-5 and TRBJ2-2; possibly TRBD1 for D (5 bases). Per germline, CDR1 MNHEY and CDR2 SVGAGI. The CDR3 has 15 amino acids. Trimming removed 8 bases at V and 1 base at J, with 14 bases between. The CDR3 DNA is TGTGCCAGCTCTGGGGCCCTATTGAACACCGGGGAGCTGTTTTTT. Amino acid sequence: CASSGALLNTGELFF.